The entry that follows covers one TCR beta chain sequence. The sample is drawn from a study of control samples from healthy donors and cancer patients. This CDR3 has 16 amino acids. CDR1 is LGHDT and CDR2 is YNNKEL in the germline V gene (reference sequence). Trimming took 0 bases from V and 3 from J, leaving 11 bases between them. Sequenced by immunoSEQ multiplex PCR; TCRdb stores in-frame clones only, minus some. The sample holds 90,000 to 150,000 clones, about 91% seen once. The specimen sequenced was blood. This TCR was recovered from a man between 35 and 55 years old in good health. This chain joins TRBV3-1 (or the pseudogene TRBV3-2) and TRBJ1-4; unclear D gene. The CDR3 nucleotides read TGTGCCAGCAGCCAAGAATCTAGCAGGCCTAATGAAAAACTGTTTTTT. Protein sequence: CASSQESSRPNEKLFF.